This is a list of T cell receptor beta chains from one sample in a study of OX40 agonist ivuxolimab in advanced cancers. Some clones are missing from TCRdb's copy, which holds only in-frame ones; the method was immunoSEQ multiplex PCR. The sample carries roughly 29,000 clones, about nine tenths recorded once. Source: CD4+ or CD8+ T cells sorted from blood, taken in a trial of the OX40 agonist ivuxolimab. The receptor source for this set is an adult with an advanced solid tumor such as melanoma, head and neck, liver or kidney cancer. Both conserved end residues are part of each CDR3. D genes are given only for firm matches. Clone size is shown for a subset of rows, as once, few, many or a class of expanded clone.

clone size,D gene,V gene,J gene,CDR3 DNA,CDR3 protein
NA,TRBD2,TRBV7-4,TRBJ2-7,TGTGCCAGCAGCCCCGGACTAGACTCCTACGAGCAGTACTTC,CASSPGLDSYEQYF
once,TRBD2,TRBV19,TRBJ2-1,TGTGCCAGTACCCCGACTAGCGGGGGTTACAATGAGCAGTTCTTC,CASTPTSGGYNEQFF
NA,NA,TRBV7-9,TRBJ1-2,TGTGCCAGCAGCCAAGGTGAGCAATCCGGAAACTATGGCTACACCTTC,CASSQGEQSGNYGYTF
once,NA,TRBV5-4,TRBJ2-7,TGTGCCAGCAGCTTGGAAGGGGCGGGAGAGCAGTACTTC,CASSLEGAGEQYF
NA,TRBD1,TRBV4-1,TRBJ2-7,TGCGCCAGCAGAGCCTTACCGGGACAGGGGCCATCCTACGAGCAGTACTTC,CASRALPGQGPSYEQYF
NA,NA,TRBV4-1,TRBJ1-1,TGCGCCAGCAGCCCCAGTAGGAGGGTCAGCGGGAACACTGAAGCTTTCTTT,CASSPSRRVSGNTEAFF
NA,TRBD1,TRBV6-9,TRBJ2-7,TGTGCCAGCAGTCCCCGGAACAGGGGTCTAGAGCAGTACTTC,CASSPRNRGLEQYF
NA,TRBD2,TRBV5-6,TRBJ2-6,TGTGCCAGCAGCCCCACCCGGGGGGGGGCTGGGGCCAACGTCCTGACTTTC,CASSPTRGGAGANVLTF
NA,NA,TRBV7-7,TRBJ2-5,TGTGCCAGCAGCTTATTCTCGATGGTAGAAGAGACCCAGTACTTC,CASSLFSMVEETQYF
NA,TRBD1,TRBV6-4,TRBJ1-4,TGTGCCAGCAGGACCAACAGGGGGCCGTCATGGGAAAAACTGTTTTTT,CASRTNRGPSWEKLFF